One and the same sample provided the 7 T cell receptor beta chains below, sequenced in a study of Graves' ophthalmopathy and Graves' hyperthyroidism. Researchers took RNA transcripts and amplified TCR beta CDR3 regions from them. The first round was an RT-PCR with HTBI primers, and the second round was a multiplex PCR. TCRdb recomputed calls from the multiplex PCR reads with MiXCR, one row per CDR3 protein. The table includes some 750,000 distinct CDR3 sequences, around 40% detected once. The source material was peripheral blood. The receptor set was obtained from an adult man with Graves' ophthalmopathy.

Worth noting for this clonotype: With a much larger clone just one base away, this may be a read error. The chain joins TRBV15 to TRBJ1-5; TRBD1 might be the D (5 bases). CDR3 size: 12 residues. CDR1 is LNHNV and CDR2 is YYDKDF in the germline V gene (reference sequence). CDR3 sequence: CATCRRDGAQHF. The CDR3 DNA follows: TGTGCCACCTGCAGGCGGGACGGGGCCCAGCATTTT.

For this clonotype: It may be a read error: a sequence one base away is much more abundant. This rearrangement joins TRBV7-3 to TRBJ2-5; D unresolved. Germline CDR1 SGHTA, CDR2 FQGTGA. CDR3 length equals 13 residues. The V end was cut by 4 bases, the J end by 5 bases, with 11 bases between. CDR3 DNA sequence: TGTGCCAGCAGCTCGAACAGCTGGGAGACCCAGTACTTC. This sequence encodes CASSSNSWETQYF.

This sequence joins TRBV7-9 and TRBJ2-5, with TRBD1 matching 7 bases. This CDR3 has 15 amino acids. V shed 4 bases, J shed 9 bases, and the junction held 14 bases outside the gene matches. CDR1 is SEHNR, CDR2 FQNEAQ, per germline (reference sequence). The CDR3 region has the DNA TGTGCCAGCAGCTCCCGGGACAGTCACAATCAGCCCCAGTACTTC. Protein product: CASSSRDSHNQPQYF.

This CDR3 reads CSVDGTGGTQYF. DNA for the CDR3: TGCAGCGTTGACGGGACAGGTGGGACCCAGTACTTC. The rearrangement links TRBV29-1 to TRBJ2-5; 8 nucleotides match TRBD1. V lost 3 bases and J lost 7; bases outside the gene matches: 4. Germline CDR1 and CDR2: SQVTM and ANQGSEA. The CDR3 is 12 residues long.

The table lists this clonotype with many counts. CDR3 sequence (DNA): TGTGCCAGTAGTACCCAGGCCATGGGCTATGGCTACACCTTC. This gives the protein CASSTQAMGYGYTF. The chain employs TRBV19 and TRBJ1-2, with D unclear. Trimming removed 4 bases from V and 4 bases from J, with 13 bases in between. The CDR3 length is 14 residues. In germline, CDR1 is LNHDA, CDR2 SQIVND (reference sequence).

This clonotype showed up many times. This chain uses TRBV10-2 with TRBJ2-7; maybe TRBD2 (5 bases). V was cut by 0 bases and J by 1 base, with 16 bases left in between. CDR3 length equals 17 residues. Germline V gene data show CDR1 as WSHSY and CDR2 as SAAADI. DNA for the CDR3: TGCGCCAGCAGTGAGTCATACGCTCGAGGAGGATCCTACGAGCAGTACTTC. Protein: CASSESYARGGSYEQYF.

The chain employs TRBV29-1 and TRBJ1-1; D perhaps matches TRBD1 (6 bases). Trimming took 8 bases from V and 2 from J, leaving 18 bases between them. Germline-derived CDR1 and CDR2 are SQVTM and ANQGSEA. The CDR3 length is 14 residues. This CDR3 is CSYTRDTGNTEAFF. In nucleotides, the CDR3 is TGCAGCTACACAAGGGACACTGGAAACACTGAAGCTTTCTTT.